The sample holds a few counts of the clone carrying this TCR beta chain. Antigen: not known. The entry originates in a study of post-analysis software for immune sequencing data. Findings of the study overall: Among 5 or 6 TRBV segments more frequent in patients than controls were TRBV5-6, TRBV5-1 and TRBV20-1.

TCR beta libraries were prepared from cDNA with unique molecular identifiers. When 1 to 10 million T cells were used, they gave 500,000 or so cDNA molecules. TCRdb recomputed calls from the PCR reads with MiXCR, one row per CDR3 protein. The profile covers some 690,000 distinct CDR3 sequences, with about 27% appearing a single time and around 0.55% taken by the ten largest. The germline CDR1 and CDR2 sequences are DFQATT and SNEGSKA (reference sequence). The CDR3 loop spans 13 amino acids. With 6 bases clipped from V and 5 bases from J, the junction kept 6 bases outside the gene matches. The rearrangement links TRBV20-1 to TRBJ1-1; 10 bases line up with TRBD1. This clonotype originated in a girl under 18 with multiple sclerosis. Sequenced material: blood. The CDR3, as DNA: TGCAGTGCAAGGACAGGGGGTCAGACTGAAGCTTTCTTT. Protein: CSARTGGQTEAFF.